This TCR beta chain originates from a study of control samples from healthy donors and cancer patients (dated by TCRdb to about 2020). Only a few counts were recorded for this clone. Its antigen target is currently unknown. Qualities for individual bases were not recorded, and no much larger clone is one base off. The sample carries other DNA sequences with the same CDR3. The library was produced with the immunoSEQ multiplex PCR assay. TCRdb limited this immuneACCESS table to in-frame rearrangements with V and J called. A share of clones is missing; checked studies link under half to unresolved V genes, and the rest is unexplained. The sample yields 100,000 to 150,000 clones; roughly nine tenths were counted once. The ten largest clones capture roughly 8% of the sample. The germline V end is reduced by 2 bases and the J end by 2 bases; junction bases left unmatched: 6. CDR1 and CDR2, looked up from the germline V gene (reference sequence), are SGHNT and YYREEE. Measured from the cysteine to the phenylalanine, the CDR3 is 15 residues long. Only the CDR3 region is kept as DNA, spanning 45 bases read in frame from base 1.

The receptor comes from a man aged 50-60 years with head and neck cancer. Sequenced input: PBMCs. The chain is encoded by TRBV5-4 joined to TRBJ2-5; the central 7 bases match TRBD2. The nucleotide sequence reads TGTGCCAGCAGCTTATCGAGCGGGGAACAAGAGACCCAGTACTTC. This translates into CASSLSSGEQETQYF. Here the CDR3 is joined to the reference TRBV5-4 and TRBJ2-5 genes, and the full variable domain is: ETGVTQSPTHLIKTRGQQVTLRCSSQSGHNTVSWYQQALGQGPQFIFQYYREEENGRGNFPPRFSGLQFPNYSSELNVNALELDDSALYLCASSLSSGEQETQYFGPGTRLLVL.